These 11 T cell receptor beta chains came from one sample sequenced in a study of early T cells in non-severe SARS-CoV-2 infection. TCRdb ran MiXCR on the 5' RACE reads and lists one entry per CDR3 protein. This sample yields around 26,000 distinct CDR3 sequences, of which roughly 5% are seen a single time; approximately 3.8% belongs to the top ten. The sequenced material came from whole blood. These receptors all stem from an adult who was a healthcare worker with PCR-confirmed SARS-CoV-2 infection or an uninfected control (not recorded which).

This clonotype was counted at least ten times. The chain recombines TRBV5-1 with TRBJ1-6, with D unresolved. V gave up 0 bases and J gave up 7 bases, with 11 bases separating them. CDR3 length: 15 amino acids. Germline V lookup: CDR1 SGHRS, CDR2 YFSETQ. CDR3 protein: CASSLDRVGNSPLHF. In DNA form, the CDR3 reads TGCGCCAGCAGCTTGGATCGGGTCGGAAATTCACCCCTCCACTTT.

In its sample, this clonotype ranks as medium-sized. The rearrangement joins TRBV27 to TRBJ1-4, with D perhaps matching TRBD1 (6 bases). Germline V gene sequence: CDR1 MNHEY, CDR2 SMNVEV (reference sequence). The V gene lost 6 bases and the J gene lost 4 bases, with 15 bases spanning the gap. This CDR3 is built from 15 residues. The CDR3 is CASRLRTDYNEKLFF. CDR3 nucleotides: TGTGCCAGCAGACTCCGGACAGACTATAATGAAAAACTGTTTTTT.

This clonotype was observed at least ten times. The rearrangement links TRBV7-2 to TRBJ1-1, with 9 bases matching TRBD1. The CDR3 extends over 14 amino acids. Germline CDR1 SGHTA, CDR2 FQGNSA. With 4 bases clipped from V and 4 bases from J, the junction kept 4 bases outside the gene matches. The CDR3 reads CASSYNRGPTEAFF. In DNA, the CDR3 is TGTGCCAGCAGCTATAACAGGGGGCCCACTGAAGCTTTCTTT.

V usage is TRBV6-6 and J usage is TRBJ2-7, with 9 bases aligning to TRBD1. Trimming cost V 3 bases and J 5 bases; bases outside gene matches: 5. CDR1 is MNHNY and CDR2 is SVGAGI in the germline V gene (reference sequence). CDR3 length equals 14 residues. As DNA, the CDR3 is TGTGCCAGCAGTTATGGGGGACAGGGTCACGAGCAGTACTTC. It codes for CASSYGGQGHEQYF.

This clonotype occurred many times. The DNA of the CDR3 is TGTGCCAGCAGGGGCGCTGGGGCCAACGTCCTGACTTTC. It codes for CASRGAGANVLTF. J is TRBJ2-6 and V is TRBV27, with D hard to call. V lost 6 bases to trimming and J lost 2 bases, with 5 bases between them. CDR1 and CDR2 (germline): MNHEY, SMNVEV (reference sequence). The CDR3 is 13 residues long.

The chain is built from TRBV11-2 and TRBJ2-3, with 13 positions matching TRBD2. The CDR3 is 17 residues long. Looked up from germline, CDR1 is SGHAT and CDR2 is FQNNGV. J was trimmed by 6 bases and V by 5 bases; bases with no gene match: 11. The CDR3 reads CASSPGGGLAGVDTQYF. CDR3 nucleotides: TGTGCCAGCAGCCCCGGTGGTGGACTAGCGGGAGTGGATACGCAGTATTTT.

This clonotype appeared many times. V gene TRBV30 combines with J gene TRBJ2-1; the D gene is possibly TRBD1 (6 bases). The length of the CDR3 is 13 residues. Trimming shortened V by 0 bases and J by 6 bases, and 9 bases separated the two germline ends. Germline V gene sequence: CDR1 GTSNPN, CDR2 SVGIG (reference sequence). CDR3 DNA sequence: TGTGCCTGGAGTGTACGAGGGGGCAATGAGCAGTTCTTC. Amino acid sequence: CAWSVRGGNEQFF.

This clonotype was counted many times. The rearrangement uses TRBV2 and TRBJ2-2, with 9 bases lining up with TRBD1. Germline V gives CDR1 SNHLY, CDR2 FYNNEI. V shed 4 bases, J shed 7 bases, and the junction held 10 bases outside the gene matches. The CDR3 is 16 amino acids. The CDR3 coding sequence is TGTGCCAGCAGTGGTGTCGCACAGGGGGCAATCGGGGAGCTGTTTTTT. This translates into CASSGVAQGAIGELFF.

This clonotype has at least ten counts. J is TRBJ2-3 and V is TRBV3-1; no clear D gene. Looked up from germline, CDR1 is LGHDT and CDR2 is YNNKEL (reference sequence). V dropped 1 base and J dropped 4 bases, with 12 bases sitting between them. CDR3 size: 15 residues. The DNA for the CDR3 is TGTGCCAGCAGCCAAGGGGCAGGCGGAGCAGATACGCAGTATTTT. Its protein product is CASSQGAGGADTQYF.

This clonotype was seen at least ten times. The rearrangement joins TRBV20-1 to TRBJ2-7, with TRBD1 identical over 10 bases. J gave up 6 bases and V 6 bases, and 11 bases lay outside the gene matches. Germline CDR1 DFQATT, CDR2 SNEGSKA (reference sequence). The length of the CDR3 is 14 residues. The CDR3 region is CSAKRDRGLPEQYF. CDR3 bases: TGCAGTGCCAAAAGGGACAGGGGCCTCCCCGAGCAGTACTTC.

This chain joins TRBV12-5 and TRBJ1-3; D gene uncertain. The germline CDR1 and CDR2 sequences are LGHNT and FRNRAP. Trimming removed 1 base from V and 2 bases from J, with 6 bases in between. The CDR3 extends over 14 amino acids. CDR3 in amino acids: CASGLGTAGNTIYF. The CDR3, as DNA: TGTGCTAGTGGTTTGGGAACAGCTGGAAACACCATATATTTT.